The 4 T cell receptor beta chains presented below share a single source sample, sequenced in a study of CD8+CD57+ T cells in acquired aplastic anemia. Previously, flow cytometry had revealed CD8+CD57+ cell expansion in the patients chosen for sequencing. CDR3 and TCR beta VDJ profiling relied on a genomic DNA template. TCRdb re-called the reads through MiXCR, storing one row per CDR3 protein. The sample has some 200,000 distinct CDR3 sequences, roughly half seen once. Sequenced material: sorted CD4+, CD8+, or CD8+CD57+ T cells (not recorded which) from PBMCs. These receptors came from a human donor with aplastic anemia.

This chain links TRBV25-1 with TRBJ2-3; 12 nucleotides agree with TRBD1. J was trimmed by 3 bases and V by 3 bases; bases with no gene match: 7. The CDR3 has 17 residues. Germline V lookup: CDR1 MGHDK, CDR2 SYGVNS. The CDR3 spells CASSDPGQGAITDTQYF. The CDR3 bases are TGTGCCAGCAGTGATCCGGGACAGGGGGCGATTACAGATACGCAGTATTTT.

This rearrangement joins TRBV7-9 to TRBJ2-5, with 7 bases that match TRBD1. The CDR3 has 13 amino acids. Per the germline V gene, CDR1 is SEHNR and CDR2 is FQNEAQ (reference sequence). Losses at the gene ends were 4 bases for V and 5 bases for J; bases not matched to a gene: 4. CDR3 coding DNA: TGTGCCAGCAGCTGGGACAGAGAGGAGACCCAGTACTTC. Its protein product is CASSWDREETQYF.

This clonotype was counted between two and nine times. This sequence joins TRBV20-1 and TRBJ2-5; TRBD2 is a possible D gene (5 bases). The CDR3 totals 11 residues. Germline loops: CDR1 DFQATT, CDR2 SNEGSKA (reference sequence). V was trimmed by 6 bases and J by 5 bases, leaving 10 bases between them. The CDR3 region is CSAYRGETQYF. The CDR3 DNA follows: TGCAGTGCATACCGAGGGGAGACCCAGTACTTC.

This clonotype was recorded at least ten times. The J gene is TRBJ2-7, the V gene TRBV5-1; 7 positions match TRBD1. There are 15 residues in the CDR3. Trimming cost V 0 bases and J 7 bases; bases outside gene matches: 10. Per germline, CDR1 SGHRS and CDR2 YFSETQ. CDR3 in amino acids: CASSLGVDRVGEQYF. CDR3 nucleotide sequence: TGCGCCAGCAGCTTGGGGGTCGACAGGGTGGGTGAGCAGTACTTC. The variable domain in full, completed from reference TRBV5-1 and TRBJ2-7, reads KAGVTQTPRYLIKTRGQQVTLSCSPISGHRSVSWYQQTPGQGLQFLFEYFSETQRNKGNFPGRFSGRQFSNSRSEMNVSTLELGDSALYLCASSLGVDRVGEQYFGPGTRLTVT.